This T cell receptor beta chain was obtained from a study of CD8+ T cells in alopecia areata. Whole-study results and caveats: An increase in clonality over normal scalp was evident in lesional scalp, especially alopecia totalis/universalis. Besides other cells, scalp samples also yield sequences of resident alphabeta T cells from normal skin.

To note about this clone: The antigen remains unidentified.

Both peripheral blood and punch biopsies of lesional scalp skin were obtained from patients who had alopecia areata. The authors sorted CD4+ and CD8+ T cells from PBMCs. Investigators isolated RNA and reverse transcribed it into cDNA to act as the sequencing template. Generated by immunoSEQ multiplex PCR, the TCRdb table keeps only in-frame clones and is missing some. This table has about 23,000 clones, roughly 52% appearing once. The germline V gene has CDR1 LNHNV and CDR2 YYDKDF (reference sequence). V was pared by 6 bases and J by 6 bases, with 23 bases of the junction left unmatched. The CDR3 has 20 amino acids.

The V gene is TRBV15, the J gene TRBJ2-1; TRBD2 matches 10 bases. The sequenced sample was NKG2D-high CD8+ T cells sorted from blood. The source of this sequence is a human donor with alopecia areata. The CDR3 bases are TGTGCCACCAGACCGACTAGCGGGCTGGGGAGTAGAATTTCTCTCAATGAGCAGTTCTTC. Its protein product is CATRPTSGLGSRISLNEQFF.